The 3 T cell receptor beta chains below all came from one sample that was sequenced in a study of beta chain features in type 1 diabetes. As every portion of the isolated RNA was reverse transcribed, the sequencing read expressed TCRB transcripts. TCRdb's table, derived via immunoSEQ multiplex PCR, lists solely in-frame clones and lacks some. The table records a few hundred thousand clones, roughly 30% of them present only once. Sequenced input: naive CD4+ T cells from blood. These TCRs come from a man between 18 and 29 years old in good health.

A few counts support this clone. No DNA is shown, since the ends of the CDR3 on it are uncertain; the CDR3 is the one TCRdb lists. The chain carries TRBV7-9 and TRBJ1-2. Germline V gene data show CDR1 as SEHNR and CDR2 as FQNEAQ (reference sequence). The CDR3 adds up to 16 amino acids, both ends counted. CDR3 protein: CASSPTVAGPLSGYTF.

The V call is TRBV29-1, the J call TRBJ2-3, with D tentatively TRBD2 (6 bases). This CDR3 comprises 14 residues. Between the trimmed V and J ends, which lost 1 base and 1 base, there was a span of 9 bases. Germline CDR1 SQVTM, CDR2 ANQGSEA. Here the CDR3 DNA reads TGCAGCGTTGAAGGGGGGAGGCGCACAGATACGCAGTATTTT. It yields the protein CSVEGGRRTDTQYF.

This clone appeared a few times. Written as DNA, the CDR3 is TGTGCCATCAGAAAGACAGAGCAAGAGACCCAGTACTTC. As protein: CAIRKTEQETQYF. The rearrangement uses TRBV10-3 and TRBJ2-5; possibly TRBD1 for D (5 bases). Between the trimmed V and J ends, which lost 6 bases and 2 bases, there was a span of 10 bases. Germline V lookup: CDR1 ENHRY, CDR2 SYGVKD. The CDR3 spans 13 residues.